This T cell receptor (beta chain) was identified during a study of blood T cell repertoires in COVID-19. Study-wide background: Collection of acute and convalescent COVID-19 samples took place in the United States, Italy and Spain.

Authors' data handling: The authors estimated nucleated cell counts from reference gene primer amplification. TCRdb's copy holds only in-frame clones and misses some; the assay was immunoSEQ multiplex PCR. V and J calls and clone size are as listed in that table; D and trimming were resolved from the DNA. The sample has some 300,000 clones; 90% are singletons. This CDR3 region has 16 residues. V lost 4 bases, J lost 6 bases, and 10 bases stayed unmatched. Germline CDR1 reads MNHEY; CDR2 reads SVGEGT. Seattle cases were enrolled at active infection and followed longitudinally. The specimen sequenced was peripheral blood. The receptor comes from a woman aged 40 to 50 with COVID-19, enrolled during active disease. The J gene is TRBJ2-2, the V gene TRBV6-2 or TRBV6-3; TRBD1 agrees at 8 bases. The CDR3 here is CASSSITQGAAGELFF. CDR3 DNA: TGTGCCAGCAGTTCAATCACGCAGGGGGCGGCCGGGGAGCTGTTTTTT.